This T cell receptor (beta chain) was identified in a study of blood T cell repertoires in COVID-19. Overall study context: T cells, B-cell-depleted T cells, or PBMCs supplied cDNA or gDNA.

This CDR3 comprises 14 residues. Germline V gene sequence: CDR1 SGDLS, CDR2 YYNGEE. The J segment lost 6 bases and the V segment lost 3 bases, leaving 7 bases of the junction unmatched. Produced via immunoSEQ multiplex PCR; TCRdb's table is partial and in-frame only. The sample consists of 50,000 to 55,000 clones, roughly nine tenths of them appearing once. The source material was peripheral blood. The sequence was obtained from a human donor with active COVID-19. The donor label of this sample is uncertain. The chain combines TRBV9 with TRBJ1-2, with 8 bases aligning to TRBD1. The CDR3 protein is CASSDPVRGHGYTF. The CDR3 DNA reads as TGTGCCAGCAGCGATCCCGTCAGGGGGCATGGCTACACCTTC. The complete variable domain, with remaining parts taken from reference TRBV9 and TRBJ1-2, reads DSGVTQTPKHLITATGQRVTLRCSPRSGDLSVYWYQQSLDQGLQFLIQYYNGEERAKGNILERFSAQQFPDLHSELNLSSLELGDSALYFCASSDPVRGHGYTFGSGTRLTVV.